The source of this T cell receptor beta chain is a study of a mutant IDH1 vaccine in newly diagnosed glioma. The wider study: Sex among treated patients split around 60% male, about 40% female; mean age was roughly 40 years. Study results and limitations: Researchers report vaccine-induced immune responses in approximately 95% of patients.

Time point noted: baseline, week 1 (first vaccination visit). Noted treatment: pre-vaccination baseline after standard-of-care therapy. This clone was counted between two and nine times. Its specificity is unknown. Some clones are missing from TCRdb's copy, which holds only in-frame ones; the method was immunoSEQ multiplex PCR. The sample shows 85,000 to 100,000 clones, about 83% of them seen only once. Sequencing used PBMCs, obtained from a glioma patient treated with radiotherapy, temozolomide or both. The clonotype originates from a woman between 50 and 59 years old with glioma.

CDR3 residues: CASSALGGRFDSPLHF. DNA of the CDR3: TGTGCCAGCAGCGCCCTCGGTGGGAGGTTTGATTCACCCCTCCACTTT. V gene TRBV9 combines with J gene TRBJ1-6; D is undetermined. The germline gives CDR1 SGDLS, CDR2 YYNGEE. Trimming removed 3 bases from V and 8 bases from J, with 18 bases in between. This CDR3 contains 16 residues. The full variable domain, completed using reference TRBV9 and TRBJ1-6, is DSGVTQTPKHLITATGQRVTLRCSPRSGDLSVYWYQQSLDQGLQFLIQYYNGEERAKGNILERFSAQQFPDLHSELNLSSLELGDSALYFCASSALGGRFDSPLHFGNGTRLTVT.